The 11 T cell receptor beta chains below all came from one sample that was sequenced in a study of blood T cell repertoires in COVID-19. The method was immunoSEQ multiplex PCR; TCRdb's version includes in-frame clones alone and lacks a portion of them. The sample yields about 190,000 clones, about 85% seen once. The sequencing input was peripheral blood. All receptors come from a man aged 30-40 years with acute or convalescent COVID-19.

The gene calls are TRBV2 and TRBJ1-5, with a weak D call TRBD1 (5 bases). Per the germline V gene, CDR1 is SNHLY and CDR2 is FYNNEI. Trimming pared 4 bases from V and 5 bases from J, leaving 15 bases between. The CDR3 is 15 residues long. The CDR3 DNA follows: TGTGCCAGCAGTGGACAGCCCTCCCGTTATCAGCCCCAGCATTTT. Translating gives CASSGQPSRYQPQHF.

The chain couples TRBV30 to TRBJ1-2; D is uncertain. This CDR3 is built from 12 residues. Trimming removed 2 bases at V and 1 base at J, with 5 bases between. Germline CDR1 reads GTSNPN; CDR2 reads SVGIG (reference sequence). As DNA, the CDR3 is TGTGCCTGGAGTAAGAGTAACTATGGCTACACCTTC. As protein: CAWSKSNYGYTF. Full variable domain (missing parts from reference TRBV30 and TRBJ1-2): SQTIHQWPATLVQPVGSPLSLECTVEGTSNPNLYWYRQAAGRGLQLLFYSVGIGQISSEVPQNLSASRPQDRQFILSSKKLLLSDSGFYLCAWSKSNYGYTFGSGTRLTVV.

J is TRBJ1-2 and V is TRBV29-1; D possibly corresponds to TRBD1 (5 bases). The CDR3 runs to 13 residues. Trimming cost V 4 bases and J 3 bases, with 12 bases left between them. CDR1 is SQVTM, CDR2 ANQGSEA, per germline. DNA for the CDR3: TGCAGCGTTGCGGCAGGGTCGGACTATGGCTACACCTTC. Its protein product is CSVAAGSDYGYTF.

The chain couples TRBV7-6 to TRBJ2-3; a weak D match, TRBD1 (5 bases). The V gene lost 0 bases and the J gene lost 1 base, with 8 bases spanning the gap. Per the germline V gene, CDR1 is SGHVS and CDR2 is FNYEAQ. The CDR3 extends over 15 amino acids. CDR3 sequence (DNA): TGTGCCAGCAGCTTAGCGCAGGGCCGCACAGATACGCAGTATTTT. Its protein is CASSLAQGRTDTQYF.

The genes are TRBV5-6 and TRBJ1-2, with 8 positions matching TRBD1. The CDR3 is 15 residues long. From germline, CDR1 is SGHDT and CDR2 YYEEEE. With V trimmed by 3 bases and J by 2 bases, 6 bases remained unmatched. CDR3 protein: CASSSDRGRNYGYTF. CDR3 nucleotides: TGTGCCAGCAGCTCTGACAGGGGAAGAAACTATGGCTACACCTTC.

The chain is built from TRBV27 and TRBJ2-3; TRBD2 matches 10 bases. Germline lookup yields CDR1 MNHEY and CDR2 SMNVEV (reference sequence). V shed 2 bases and J 2 bases; nucleotides not matched to a gene: 4. This CDR3 has 16 residues. The CDR3 DNA is TGTGCCAGCAGTTTACGGACTAGCGGTTACACAGATACGCAGTATTTT. Its translation is CASSLRTSGYTDTQYF.

This chain joins TRBV19 and TRBJ1-1, with TRBD1 as a possible D gene (5 bases). V was clipped by 3 bases and J by 4 bases, with 12 bases between them. The CDR3 spans 14 residues. Germline-derived CDR1 and CDR2 are LNHDA and SQIVND (reference sequence). In DNA, the CDR3 is TGTGCCAGTAGTATTATAGCCCAGGGCACTGAAGCTTTCTTT. Protein product: CASSIIAQGTEAFF.

The chain recombines TRBV7-2 with TRBJ2-7; 7 bases line up with TRBD1. Trimming removed 3 bases from V and 1 base from J; junction bases left unmatched: 3. The CDR3 is 14 residues long. The germline CDR1 and CDR2 sequences are SGHTA and FQGNSA. CDR3 bases: TGTGCCAGCAGCTTCCGGGACAGATCCTACGAGCAGTACTTC. It is translated as CASSFRDRSYEQYF.

The rearrangement links TRBV7-2 to TRBJ1-3; D may be TRBD1 (6 bases). The germline gives CDR1 SGHTA, CDR2 FQGNSA. The CDR3 consists of 16 residues. Trimming cost V 1 base and J 0 bases, with 10 bases left between them. The CDR3 DNA reads TGTGCCAGCAGCTTAGTGCCAGGGGCCTCTGGAAACACCATATATTTT. Amino acids: CASSLVPGASGNTIYF.

The rearrangement links TRBV21-1 to TRBJ2-3; no DNA check was done on the table's D call, TRBD2. TRBV21-1 counts as a pseudogene. The length of the CDR3 is 15 residues. Here the CDR3 DNA reads TGTGCCAGCCCCCGGGGAGCGGGGGGGGGTGATACGCAGTATTTT. Residues: CASPRGAGGGDTQYF.

V and J are TRBV4-1 and TRBJ2-1; D uncertain. The V end lost 4 bases, the J end lost 6 bases, and 7 bases lay between the germline ends. Germline CDR1 and CDR2: MGHRA and YSYEKL. The CDR3 sequence is 12 residues long. CDR3 DNA sequence: TGCGCCAGCAGCCCCAACATCAATGAGCAGTTCTTC. It encodes CASSPNINEQFF.